Listed here are 30 T cell receptor beta chains from one sample, sequenced in a study of cytomegalovirus exposure and HLA in healthy donors. Profiled with immunoSEQ multiplex PCR; TCRdb holds only in-frame clones, not every one. This sample has approximately 280,000 clones; around nine tenths occur once, and the top ten carry 0.92%. The sequencing sample was made of PBMCs. The receptors shown here come from a woman under 30 in good health and CMV-seronegative.

The CDR3 bases are TGCAGCGTTGTAGGGACTAGAGGGGGCGAGCAGTACTTC. Protein product: CSVVGTRGGEQYF. The rearrangement joins TRBV29-1 to TRBJ2-7; 8 nucleotides agree with TRBD2. CDR3 length: 13 residues. The ends lost 4 bases at V and 6 bases at J; junction bases unmatched: 8. The germline CDR1 and CDR2 sequences are SQVTM and ANQGSEA.

This clone came up a few times. The genes are TRBV2 and TRBJ2-7; TRBD2 matches at 8 bases. Germline V gene lookup returns CDR1 SNHLY and CDR2 FYNNEI. Trimming took 10 bases from V and 0 from J; bases not matched to a gene: 8. This CDR3 is 14 amino acids long. The CDR3 nucleotides read TGTGCCACTAAACTAGCGGCGAGCTCCTACGAGCAGTACTTC. This translates into CATKLAASSYEQYF. Full variable domain (rest looked up from reference TRBV2 and TRBJ2-7): EPEVTQTPSHQVTQMGQEVILRCVPISNHLYFYWYRQILGQKVEFLVSFYNNEISEKSEIFDDQFSVERPDGSNFTLKIRSTKLEDSAMYFCATKLAASSYEQYFGPGTRLTVT.

The chain employs TRBV5-4 and TRBJ2-3, with a possible D match to TRBD2 (7 bases). The germline V and J ends were trimmed by 4 bases and 1 base, with 13 bases remaining between them. From germline, CDR1 is SGHNT and CDR2 YYREEE (reference sequence). The CDR3 contains 15 residues. CDR3 bases: TGTGCCAGCAGCGGTGGGGGGGGCCGCACAGATACGCAGTATTTT. Protein product: CASSGGGGRTDTQYF.

This rearrangement joins TRBV18 to TRBJ1-2; no reliable D call. V was shortened by 6 bases and J by 7 bases, with 15 bases between the two germline ends. The CDR3 sequence is 13 residues long. CDR1 and CDR2 (germline): KGHSH, LQKENI. CDR3 DNA sequence: TGTGCCAGCTCCCCCGAGAGAAAGATTGGCTACACCTTC. Translated: CASSPERKIGYTF. The entire variable domain, with the rest obtained from reference TRBV18 and TRBJ1-2, is as follows: NAGVMQNPRHLVRRRGQEARLRCSPMKGHSHVYWYRQLPEEGLKFMVYLQKENIIDESGMPKERFSAEFPKEGPSILRIQQVVRGDSAAYFCASSPERKIGYTFGSGTRLTVV.

This CDR3 reads CASSYTSFSYNSPLHF. The CDR3 DNA follows: TGTGCCAGCAGTTACACATCTTTCTCCTATAATTCACCCCTCCACTTT. V gene TRBV28 combines with J gene TRBJ1-6; D not certain. Deletions cut 4 bases from V and 0 bases from J, with 10 bases between. CDR3 length: 16 amino acids. The V gene's germline CDR1 is MDHEN and CDR2 SYDVKM.

J is TRBJ1-6 and V is TRBV5-1, with 10 bases identical to TRBD1. The CDR3 consists of 16 residues. V shed 4 bases, J shed 6 bases, and the junction held 7 bases outside the gene matches. In germline, CDR1 is SGHRS, CDR2 YFSETQ. The CDR3 region has the DNA TGCGCCAGCAGCACGGGGGACAGGGGATTTAATTCACCCCTCCACTTT. Translated: CASSTGDRGFNSPLHF.

The chain carries TRBV6-5 and TRBJ2-3; a possible D gene is TRBD2 (5 bases). Germline CDR1 MNHEY, CDR2 SVGAGI. The ends were cut back, 5 bases at V and 4 bases at J, with 10 bases in the middle. The CDR3 runs to 13 residues. The DNA of the CDR3 is TGTGCCAGCAGTAAGGCGGGTTCAGATACGCAGTATTTT. Translating it yields CASSKAGSDTQYF.

The chain employs TRBV28 and TRBJ1-1; 9 nucleotides align to TRBD1. This CDR3 has 19 residues. Trimming at V came to 1 base and at J to 0 bases, leaving 12 bases not matched to a gene. The germline gives CDR1 MDHEN, CDR2 SYDVKM. The CDR3 loop is CASSLFFRDRAGMNTEAFF. The CDR3 DNA sequence: TGTGCCAGCAGTTTATTTTTCCGGGACAGGGCGGGGATGAACACTGAAGCTTTCTTT. The complete variable domain, with remaining parts taken from reference TRBV28 and TRBJ1-1, reads DVKVTQSSRYLVKRTGEKVFLECVQDMDHENMFWYRQDPGLGLRLIYFSYDVKMKEKGDIPEGYSVSREKKERFSLILESASTNQTSMYLCASSLFFRDRAGMNTEAFFGQGTRLTVV.

J is TRBJ1-4 and V is TRBV9; no clear D. Germline loops: CDR1 SGDLS, CDR2 YYNGEE. V was clipped by 5 bases and J by 7 bases, with 15 bases between them. This CDR3 is 14 amino acids long. Written as DNA, the CDR3 is TGTGCCAGCAGTCCGGTCCCTGAGGGTGAAAAACTGTTTTTT. Residues: CASSPVPEGEKLFF.

The chain carries TRBV28 and TRBJ2-1, with a possible D match to TRBD2 (5 bases). This CDR3 has 14 residues. V shed 1 base and J shed 6 bases, with 10 bases lying between them. Germline CDR1 is MDHEN and CDR2 is SYDVKM. The CDR3 bases are TGTGCCAGCAGTTTATTAGCTAGCAGCAATGAGCAGTTCTTC. It codes for CASSLLASSNEQFF. Based on the CDR3 plus reference TRBV28 and TRBJ2-1, the full variable domain is DVKVTQSSRYLVKRTGEKVFLECVQDMDHENMFWYRQDPGLGLRLIYFSYDVKMKEKGDIPEGYSVSREKKERFSLILESASTNQTSMYLCASSLLASSNEQFFGPGTRLTVL.

The chain uses TRBV2 and TRBJ2-1; tentatively, D is TRBD2 (5 bases). The germline V and J ends were trimmed by 4 bases and 4 bases, with 14 bases remaining between them. Germline CDR1 reads SNHLY; CDR2 reads FYNNEI. CDR3 size: 15 residues. This CDR3 is CASSVGEPGYNEQFF. Written as DNA, the CDR3 is TGTGCCAGCAGTGTTGGGGAGCCGGGTTACAATGAGCAGTTCTTC. Full variable domain (missing parts from reference TRBV2 and TRBJ2-1): EPEVTQTPSHQVTQMGQEVILRCVPISNHLYFYWYRQILGQKVEFLVSFYNNEISEKSEIFDDQFSVERPDGSNFTLKIRSTKLEDSAMYFCASSVGEPGYNEQFFGPGTRLTVL.

This clone occurred once. The V gene is TRBV4-1, the J gene TRBJ1-2; maybe TRBD1 (6 bases). Trimming took off 1 base at V and 0 bases at J, with 21 bases between the two ends. The germline V gene encodes CDR1 MGHRA and CDR2 YSYEKL. CDR3 size: 19 residues. CDR3 sequence: CASSQAITQGKLANYGYTF. The CDR3 region has the DNA TGCGCCAGCAGCCAAGCCATAACACAGGGAAAGTTAGCTAACTATGGCTACACCTTC.

This chain links TRBV6-5 with TRBJ1-2; 9 bases line up with TRBD1. Unmatched junction bases numbered 6, after V lost 9 bases and J lost 7 bases. Germline CDR1 reads MNHEY; CDR2 reads SVGAGI. The CDR3 loop spans 12 amino acids. CDR3 protein: CASLKQGAGYTF. In nucleotides, the CDR3 is TGTGCCAGTCTGAAACAGGGGGCTGGCTACACCTTC.

The chain carries TRBV6-6 and TRBJ2-5; TRBD1 agrees at 8 bases. Germline V gives CDR1 MNHNY, CDR2 SVGAGI (reference sequence). V was clipped by 6 bases and J by 5 bases; unmatched bases: 5. The CDR3 spans 13 residues. The CDR3 sequence is CASSTTGEETQYF. CDR3 in DNA: TGTGCCAGCAGCACGACAGGGGAGGAGACCCAGTACTTC.

The rearrangement links TRBV6-6 to TRBJ2-5; 8 bases align to TRBD2. The ends lost 1 base at V and 4 bases at J; junction bases unmatched: 5. The V gene's germline CDR1 is MNHNY and CDR2 SVGAGI (reference sequence). The CDR3 has 15 residues. The DNA for the CDR3 is TGTGCCAGCAGTTACTTCCAGCGGGAGAGAGAGACCCAGTACTTC. Translating it yields CASSYFQRERETQYF.

This clone was detected only a few times. The V gene is TRBV10-3, the J gene TRBJ1-1; 7 bases fit TRBD1. The CDR3 is 15 residues long. V gave up 6 bases and J gave up 5 bases; unmatched junction bases: 12. Germline V CDR1 and CDR2: ENHRY, SYGVKD. The CDR3 DNA reads as TGTGCCATCAGGGTAGAGGGGGCAAGCCGTACTGAAGCTTTCTTT. Protein product: CAIRVEGASRTEAFF.

The chain carries TRBV29-1 and TRBJ2-1; TRBD2 matches 12 bases. CDR1 SQVTM and CDR2 ANQGSEA come from the germline V gene. The CDR3 is 14 amino acids. CDR3 loop: CSLRTSGRLDEQFF. In DNA form, the CDR3 reads TGCTCCCTCCGAACTAGCGGGAGGTTGGATGAGCAGTTCTTC.

This sequence joins TRBV7-2 and TRBJ2-4; D is possibly TRBD1 (5 bases). V lost 5 bases and J 0 bases, leaving 14 bases between the germline ends. The CDR3 sequence is 16 residues long. The germline V gene encodes CDR1 SGHTA and CDR2 FQGNSA. The CDR3 loop is CASSPDTDLAKNIQYF. Here the CDR3 DNA reads TGTGCCAGCAGCCCGGACACGGATCTAGCCAAAAACATTCAGTACTTC.

The V and J genes are TRBV5-1 and TRBJ2-7; 14 positions match TRBD2. The V and J ends lost 6 bases and 1 base, in that order; junction bases with no gene match: 9. Germline V gene lookup returns CDR1 SGHRS and CDR2 YFSETQ. CDR3 length: 17 residues. DNA of the CDR3: TGCGCCAGCAAGGTGGGACTAGCGGGAGCCCGATCCTACGAGCAGTACTTC. It translates to CASKVGLAGARSYEQYF.

The chain combines TRBV19 with TRBJ2-5; 7 bases are shared with TRBD2. Germline V gives CDR1 LNHDA, CDR2 SQIVND (reference sequence). The CDR3 is made up of 14 amino acids. V was clipped by 3 bases and J by 1 base; unmatched bases: 2. CDR3 region: CASSMRGSQETQYF. DNA of the CDR3: TGTGCCAGTAGTATGCGGGGGTCCCAAGAGACCCAGTACTTC.

Written as DNA, the CDR3 is TGTGCCACCACAGGGGACGGTCGAGAAAAACTGTTTTTT. This codes for CATTGDGREKLFF. The chain employs TRBV10-3 and TRBJ1-4, with 7 nucleotides matching TRBD1. Germline-derived CDR1 and CDR2 are ENHRY and SYGVKD. V lost 10 bases and J lost 8; bases outside the gene matches: 10. The CDR3 consists of 13 residues.

The chain joins TRBV6-5 to TRBJ2-5; 8 positions match TRBD2. Germline V gene data show CDR1 as MNHEY and CDR2 as SVGAGI. J was trimmed by 3 bases and V by 1 base; bases with no gene match: 4. The CDR3 sequence is 15 residues long. The CDR3 here is CASSYYGGEEETQYF. The DNA for the CDR3 is TGTGCCAGCAGTTACTACGGGGGGGAGGAAGAGACCCAGTACTTC.

The chain links TRBV28 to TRBJ1-5, with no clear D. CDR1 MDHEN and CDR2 SYDVKM come from the germline V gene. The CDR3 covers 15 residues. V was trimmed by 7 bases and J by 6 bases, leaving 19 bases between them. CDR3 sequence reads: CASTRAGLLFQPQHF. The CDR3 DNA sequence: TGTGCCAGCACCCGGGCGGGGTTACTATTTCAGCCCCAGCATTTT.

V gene TRBV11-3 combines with J gene TRBJ2-1, with TRBD2 matching over 11 bases. J lost 8 bases, V lost 5 bases, and 8 bases had no gene match. Germline V lookup: CDR1 SGHNT, CDR2 YENEEA. The CDR3 is 15 residues long. The CDR3 coding sequence is TGTGCCAGCAGCCCACCCGGACTAGCGGGTTATGAGCAGTTCTTC. Its protein product is CASSPPGLAGYEQFF.

This rearrangement joins TRBV5-8 to TRBJ1-1; 7 bases line up with TRBD1. The junction had 11 bases not matched to a gene; V was cut back by 2 bases and J by 10 bases. CDR1 and CDR2 (germline): SGHTS, YDEGEE. The CDR3 has 14 amino acids. The CDR3 region is CASSLMTGSIGAFF. The CDR3 nucleotides read TGTGCCAGCAGCTTAATGACAGGGTCAATCGGAGCTTTCTTT. The complete variable domain, with remaining parts taken from reference TRBV5-8 and TRBJ1-1, reads EAGVTQSPTHLIKTRGQQATLRCSPISGHTSVYWYQQALGLGLQFLLWYDEGEERNRGNFPPRFSGRQFPNYSSELNVNALELEDSALYLCASSLMTGSIGAFFGQGTRLTVV.

This clone occurred once. The CDR3 nucleotides are TGTGCCAGCAGAGGAGGACAGCTGAATGAAAAACTGTTTTTT. This codes for CASRGGQLNEKLFF. The chain recombines TRBV27 with TRBJ1-4; D possibly corresponds to TRBD1 (6 bases). CDR1 and CDR2 from the germline V gene are MNHEY and SMNVEV (reference sequence). The V gene lost 6 bases and the J gene lost 5 bases, with 13 bases spanning the gap. The CDR3 runs 14 residues.

The V call is TRBV6-6, the J call TRBJ1-1; D unresolved. Germline V gene lookup returns CDR1 MNHNY and CDR2 SVGAGI (reference sequence). Trimming left V 8 bases short and J 3 bases short, with 7 bases between. The CDR3 has 11 residues. CDR3 amino acids: CASPSDTEAFF. CDR3 coding DNA: TGTGCCAGCCCCTCTGACACTGAAGCTTTCTTT.

The CDR3 nucleotides are TGTGCCAGCAGTAGACAGGGATTCGAGCAGTACTTC. This encodes CASSRQGFEQYF. The chain combines TRBV6-6 with TRBJ2-7; 7 nucleotides match TRBD1. V trimming: 5 bases; J trimming: 6 bases; junction bases outside the gene matches: 4. Germline-derived CDR1 and CDR2 are MNHNY and SVGAGI (reference sequence). The CDR3 covers 12 residues.

This clone was seen a few times. J is TRBJ2-2 and V is TRBV14; TRBD1 matches 9 bases. The ends lost 4 bases at V and 3 bases at J; junction bases unmatched: 3. The V gene's germline CDR1 is SGHDN and CDR2 FVKESK. The CDR3 covers 15 residues. The CDR3 DNA reads as TGTGCCAGCAGCCCGCGACAGGGGGACACCGGGGAGCTGTTTTTT. Its protein product is CASSPRQGDTGELFF.

The rearrangement uses TRBV7-2 and TRBJ2-3, with D unresolved. CDR1 and CDR2 from the germline V gene are SGHTA and FQGNSA. The germline V and J ends were trimmed by 1 base and 0 bases, with 5 bases remaining between them. The CDR3 covers 14 residues. The CDR3 spells CASSLGQSTDTQYF. CDR3 coding DNA: TGTGCCAGCAGCTTAGGGCAGAGCACAGATACGCAGTATTTT.